These 18 T cell receptor beta chains came from one sample sequenced in a study of radiotherapy plus CTLA-4 blockade in lung cancer. Profiled with immunoSEQ multiplex PCR; TCRdb holds only in-frame clones, not every one. The sample yields 85,000 to 130,000 clones, 85% to 90% seen once. The sequencing used peripheral blood, collected from a patient treated with radiotherapy plus ipilimumab. The receptors here all came from a human donor with non-small cell lung cancer that progressed on radiotherapy plus ipilimumab. Some clones in this sample may be carry-over from other donors' samples.

The genes are TRBV4-2 and TRBJ1-2; 11 bases are shared with TRBD1. The V segment lost 1 base and the J segment 5 bases; nucleotides outside the gene matches: 9. The V gene's germline CDR1 is LGHNA and CDR2 YNFKEQ. The CDR3 consists of 17 residues. The CDR3 is CASSQAWGQGGEYGYTF. DNA of the CDR3: TGTGCCAGCAGCCAAGCGTGGGGACAGGGGGGCGAGTATGGCTACACCTTC.

The chain is built from TRBV9 and TRBJ2-7, with TRBD2 matching 11 bases. The CDR3 length is 14 residues. Germline lookup yields CDR1 SGDLS and CDR2 YYNGEE. Trimming at V came to 4 bases and at J to 7 bases, leaving 7 bases not matched to a gene. For the CDR3, the DNA is TGTGCCAGCAGCCGAGGACTAGCGGGTATTGAGCAGTACTTC. Translated, it gives CASSRGLAGIEQYF.

This rearrangement joins TRBV6-1 to TRBJ2-7, with D tentatively TRBD2 (5 bases). This CDR3 spans 15 amino acids. CDR1 MNHNS and CDR2 SASEGT come from the germline V gene. The ends were cut back, 0 bases at V and 6 bases at J, with 15 bases in the middle. The CDR3 region is CASSEAEVRRREQYF. The CDR3, as DNA: TGTGCCAGCAGTGAAGCGGAGGTACGGCGGCGCGAGCAGTACTTC.

Here the CDR3 reads CASSPSFDSGELFF. For the CDR3, the DNA is TGTGCCAGCTCACCATCATTTGATAGCGGGGAGCTGTTTTTT. The V gene is TRBV18, the J gene TRBJ2-2; D is uncertain. Between the trimmed V and J ends, which lost 2 bases and 7 bases, there was a span of 11 bases. CDR1 is KGHSH, CDR2 LQKENI, per germline. The CDR3 has 14 residues.

The chain uses TRBV2 and TRBJ1-4; D may be TRBD1 (6 bases). The CDR3 runs to 12 residues. Trimming stripped 8 bases from V and 8 bases from J, with 12 bases between. Germline lookup yields CDR1 SNHLY and CDR2 FYNNEI. The CDR3 DNA follows: TGTGCCAGCCGGGGGCTTGGCGAAAAACTGTTTTTT. This codes for CASRGLGEKLFF.

This rearrangement joins TRBV29-1 to TRBJ1-2; unclear D gene. The CDR3 is made up of 18 amino acids. Germline loops: CDR1 SQVTM, CDR2 ANQGSEA. V was pared by 1 base and J by 4 bases, with 25 bases between. CDR3 amino acids: CSVEVWGVLNSPSYGYTF. In DNA, the CDR3 is TGCAGCGTTGAAGTTTGGGGTGTTTTGAATAGCCCGAGCTATGGCTACACCTTC.

The chain uses TRBV11-1 and TRBJ1-6, with 7 bases identical to TRBD1. The CDR3 spans 14 residues. V was pared by 1 base and J by 11 bases, with 5 bases of the junction left unmatched. Germline assignment: CDR1 SGHAT and CDR2 FQDESV (reference sequence). The CDR3: CASSLGQGITPLHF. DNA of the CDR3: TGTGCCAGCAGCTTAGGACAGGGCATCACACCCCTCCACTTT.

This clone was detected a few times. The V call is TRBV18, the J call TRBJ1-1; 8 nucleotides line up with TRBD1. V lost 6 bases and J lost 5; bases outside the gene matches: 11. The CDR3 has 15 residues. CDR1 KGHSH and CDR2 LQKENI come from the germline V gene. The CDR3 coding sequence is TGTGCCAGCTCGAGACAGACAGGGGAAGGGACTGAAGCTTTCTTT. This translates into CASSRQTGEGTEAFF. Complete variable domain (other parts from reference TRBV18 and TRBJ1-1): NAGVMQNPRHLVRRRGQEARLRCSPMKGHSHVYWYRQLPEEGLKFMVYLQKENIIDESGMPKERFSAEFPKEGPSILRIQQVVRGDSAAYFCASSRQTGEGTEAFFGQGTRLTVV.

This chain uses TRBV18 with TRBJ1-1, with a possible D match to TRBD1 (5 bases). This CDR3 region has 13 residues. V gave up 6 bases and J gave up 4 bases, with 12 bases separating them. Germline CDR1 reads KGHSH; CDR2 reads LQKENI. As DNA, the CDR3 is TGTGCCAGCTCTCAGGGAGGGAGCACTGAAGCTTTCTTT. Translation gives CASSQGGSTEAFF.

This clone was detected once. This chain joins TRBV12-2 and TRBJ2-7; the DNA was not compared with TRBD1, the D call given in the table. TRBV12-2 is a known pseudogene. The CDR3 is 18 residues long. The CDR3 DNA reads as TGTGCAAGTCGCTTGGCGACCGTCGGACAGAAGGCAGGGTGGGAGCAGTACTTC. Encoded protein: CASRLATVGQKAGWEQYF.

V usage is TRBV30 and J usage is TRBJ2-2, with 8 bases matching TRBD2. Germline V gene lookup returns CDR1 GTSNPN and CDR2 SVGIG (reference sequence). This CDR3 spans 19 amino acids. J lost 4 bases, V lost 4 bases, and 20 bases had no gene match. The CDR3 nucleotides are TGTGCCTGGATCTCTATCTTCCCGGGGGGGGAGAGGGGCACCGGGGAGCTGTTTTTT. Its translation: CAWISIFPGGERGTGELFF.

The chain recombines TRBV29-1 with TRBJ2-5, with TRBD2 as a possible D gene (6 bases). The CDR3 spans 18 residues. V lost 6 bases and J lost 4, with 30 bases in between. CDR1 and CDR2 from the germline V gene are SQVTM and ANQGSEA. In DNA, the CDR3 is TGCAGCGTGGCCGGACGCCAAAACGGGGGAAAGGGTCGAGAGACCCAGTACTTC. It yields the protein CSVAGRQNGGKGRETQYF.

This sequence joins TRBV2 and TRBJ2-1; D is unresolved. The CDR3 consists of 12 residues. From germline, CDR1 is SNHLY and CDR2 FYNNEI. Trimming took off 3 bases at V and 7 bases at J, with 7 bases between the two ends. CDR3 coding DNA: TGTGCCAGCAGTGATTCTCAAAATGAGCAGTTCTTC. Translated, it gives CASSDSQNEQFF.

V usage is TRBV29-1 and J usage is TRBJ1-4, with 8 bases identical to TRBD1. V lost 4 bases and J lost 8; bases outside the gene matches: 12. This CDR3 contains 15 residues. Germline V lookup: CDR1 SQVTM, CDR2 ANQGSEA. Here the CDR3 DNA reads TGCAGCGTTGCAGGACAGGGCGGAGGTAGGGAAAAACTGTTTTTT. Translated, it gives CSVAGQGGGREKLFF.

This chain connects TRBV5-1 to TRBJ2-3; D is perhaps TRBD1 (6 bases). The CDR3 has 15 amino acids. Germline V gene lookup returns CDR1 SGHRS and CDR2 YFSETQ. V was trimmed by 2 bases and J by 2 bases, leaving 12 bases between them. In DNA, the CDR3 is TGCGCCAGCAGCTTCTCGGGGACAAACACAGATACGCAGTATTTT. It translates to CASSFSGTNTDTQYF.

This clone was recorded once. The chain combines TRBV7-3 with TRBJ1-6; TRBD1 is a possible D gene (5 bases). Trimming stripped 1 base from V and 8 bases from J, with 12 bases between. From germline, CDR1 is SGHTA and CDR2 FQGTGA. This CDR3 has 15 residues. For the CDR3, the DNA is TGTGCCAGCAGCTTAAGCCCCAGGGATGATTCACCCCTCCACTTT. The encoded protein is CASSLSPRDDSPLHF.

The rearrangement uses TRBV27 and TRBJ1-5; D remains ambiguous. CDR1 and CDR2 from the germline V gene are MNHEY and SMNVEV (reference sequence). Trimming stripped 3 bases from V and 4 bases from J, with 13 bases between. This CDR3 is 15 amino acids long. The CDR3 protein is CASSLRQSANQPQHF. The CDR3 DNA reads as TGTGCCAGCAGTTTGCGGCAGAGTGCGAATCAGCCCCAGCATTTT.

V usage is TRBV6-5 and J usage is TRBJ2-5; D unresolved. Trimming took off 5 bases at V and 0 bases at J, with 10 bases between the two ends. The germline V gene has CDR1 MNHEY and CDR2 SVGAGI. This CDR3 has 14 residues. The CDR3 nucleotides read TGTGCCAGCAGTCGCGACAAAAACCAAGAGACCCAGTACTTC. Protein sequence: CASSRDKNQETQYF.